These T cell receptor beta chains were read from a single sample in a study of shared clonotypes between healthy human individuals. Sequencing was performed with immunoSEQ multiplex PCR; in TCRdb, only in-frame clones are kept and a portion is missing. The sample contains some 1,100,000 clones, about four fifths of which appear only once. Sample: memory CD4+ T cells from PBMCs. These TCRs come from a man younger than 30 in good health. Some clones in this sample may be carry-over from other donors' samples. CDR3s include the opening cysteine and the closing phenylalanine or tryptophan. The D gene is left open where the match is weak. Size tells how often a clone was seen (once, few, many) or the class of an expanded clone, and some rows leave it out.

J: TRBJ1-2
D: NA
V: TRBV18
size: many
CDR3: CASSPRGKGNGYTF
DNA: TGTGCCAGCTCACCACGTGGCAAGGGGAATGGCTACACCTTC

J: TRBJ2-1
D: TRBD2
V: TRBV28
size: NA
CDR3: CASNTGLAVFYNEQFF
DNA: TGTGCCAGCAACACGGGACTAGCCGTTTTCTACAATGAGCAGTTCTTC

J: TRBJ2-6
D: TRBD1
V: TRBV5-6
size: NA
CDR3: CASSRGQGEGSGANVLTF
DNA: TGTGCCAGCAGCCGGGGACAGGGGGAAGGTTCTGGGGCCAACGTCCTGACTTTC

J: TRBJ2-7
D: NA
V: TRBV28
size: NA
CDR3: CASSSGVRVEQYF
DNA: TGTGCCAGCAGTTCAGGGGTAAGAGTCGAGCAGTACTTC

J: TRBJ2-7
D: NA
V: TRBV2
size: NA
CDR3: CASSGPASGRSYEQYF
DNA: TGTGCCAGCAGTGGGCCCGCGTCGGGGCGCTCCTACGAGCAGTACTTC

J: TRBJ2-1
D: TRBD2
V: TRBV28
size: NA
CDR3: CASSFSNGRAQEQFF
DNA: TGTGCCAGCAGTTTTTCCAACGGGAGGGCCCAGGAGCAGTTCTTC

J: TRBJ1-1
D: TRBD1
V: TRBV5-5
size: NA
CDR3: CASSLAGQGTPEAFF
DNA: TGTGCCAGCAGCCTGGCCGGACAGGGGACTCCTGAAGCTTTCTTT

J: TRBJ1-3
D: NA
V: TRBV5-1
size: NA
CDR3: CASREVPGNTIYF
DNA: TGCGCCAGCAGAGAAGTGCCTGGAAACACCATATATTTT

J: TRBJ2-2
D: NA
V: TRBV9
size: NA
CDR3: CASSPQAGSWTGELFF
DNA: TGTGCCAGCAGCCCCCAGGCGGGTAGTTGGACCGGGGAGCTGTTTTTT

J: TRBJ1-2
D: TRBD1
V: TRBV6-1
size: NA
CDR3: CASRRDRYNYGYTF
DNA: TGTGCCAGCAGGCGGGACAGGTATAACTATGGCTACACCTTC

J: TRBJ2-7
D: NA
V: TRBV19
size: NA
CDR3: CASSIVRGAFEDEQYF
DNA: TGTGCCAGTAGTATAGTTCGGGGGGCCTTCGAAGACGAGCAGTACTTC

J: TRBJ2-3
D: TRBD2
V: TRBV28
size: NA
CDR3: CASSQLRTSGTDTQYF
DNA: TGTGCCAGCAGTCAACTCCGGACTAGCGGCACAGATACGCAGTATTTT

J: TRBJ1-1
D: TRBD1
V: TRBV9
size: NA
CDR3: CASSATPAGTGGAWAEAFF
DNA: TGTGCCAGCAGCGCCACACCCGCCGGGACAGGGGGCGCTTGGGCTGAAGCTTTCTTT

J: TRBJ2-5
D: NA
V: TRBV6-1
size: NA
CDR3: CACDRRAQETQYF
DNA: TGTGCCTGCGATCGCAGGGCCCAAGAGACCCAGTACTTC

J: TRBJ2-7
D: NA
V: TRBV2
size: few
CDR3: CASMEQGSSYEQYF
DNA: TGTGCCAGCATGGAACAGGGATCGTCCTACGAGCAGTACTTC

J: TRBJ2-3
D: NA
V: TRBV15
size: NA
CDR3: CATSFQTLLQGRGTDTQYF
DNA: TGTGCCACCAGCTTCCAAACCCTACTACAGGGGAGGGGCACAGATACGCAGTATTTT

J: TRBJ2-1
D: NA
V: TRBV6-1
size: NA
CDR3: CASRADSYNEQFF
DNA: TGTGCCAGCAGGGCTGACAGTTACAATGAGCAGTTCTTC

J: TRBJ1-5
D: TRBD1
V: TRBV5-1
size: NA
CDR3: CASSPGTGGSGSNQPQHF
DNA: TGCGCCAGCAGCCCGGGGACAGGGGGTTCAGGGAGCAATCAGCCCCAGCATTTT

J: TRBJ1-3
D: TRBD1
V: TRBV28
size: NA
CDR3: CASTPPGGHSGNTIYF
DNA: TGTGCCAGCACCCCCCCAGGGGGGCACTCTGGAAACACCATATATTTT

J: TRBJ2-1
D: TRBD2
V: TRBV27
size: NA
CDR3: CASTFAGTTPYNEQFF
DNA: TGTGCCAGCACCTTCGCCGGGACTACCCCCTACAATGAGCAGTTCTTC

J: TRBJ2-1
D: NA
V: TRBV5-1
size: NA
CDR3: CASSLIPEGEQFF
DNA: TGCGCCAGCAGCTTGATCCCCGAAGGGGAGCAGTTCTTC

J: TRBJ1-1
D: TRBD1
V: TRBV7-9
size: NA
CDR3: CASSTTGGEDEAFF
DNA: TGTGCCAGCAGCACGACAGGGGGCGAGGATGAAGCTTTCTTT

J: TRBJ1-1
D: NA
V: TRBV15
size: many
CDR3: CATSRDRNTEAFF
DNA: TGTGCCACCAGCAGAGATCGAAACACTGAAGCTTTCTTT

J: TRBJ2-5
D: NA
V: TRBV5-4
size: NA
CDR3: CASSLVGRSASAETQYF
DNA: TGTGCCAGCAGCTTGGTCGGCCGAAGTGCCTCTGCAGAGACCCAGTACTTC

J: TRBJ2-5
D: TRBD2
V: TRBV7-2
size: NA
CDR3: CASSLGGGRETQYF
DNA: TGTGCCAGCAGCTTAGGAGGCGGGAGAGAGACCCAGTACTTC

J: TRBJ2-5
D: TRBD1
V: TRBV27
size: NA
CDR3: CASSPGTGQETQYF
DNA: TGTGCCAGCAGTCCCGGGACAGGACAAGAGACCCAGTACTTC

J: TRBJ2-7
D: NA
V: TRBV7-9
size: NA
CDR3: CASSSSGDEQYF
DNA: TGTGCCAGCAGCTCGTCCGGAGACGAGCAGTACTTC

J: TRBJ2-1
D: TRBD1
V: TRBV7-3
size: few
CDR3: CASSFDRGTYNEQFF
DNA: TGTGCCAGCAGCTTTGACAGGGGGACCTACAATGAGCAGTTCTTC